The 7 T cell receptor beta chains reported below all come from one sample, sequenced in a study of blood T cell repertoires in COVID-19. Repertoires were generated with immunoSEQ multiplex PCR, while TCRdb's copy carries only in-frame clones and drops some. The sample carries 95,000 or so clones, about 87% recorded once. The material sequenced was peripheral blood. These receptors came from a human donor in a cohort sampled during active COVID-19.

This clone was counted between two and nine times. V usage is TRBV5-5 and J usage is TRBJ2-7; perhaps TRBD2 as D (5 bases). The CDR3 loop spans 17 amino acids. Per germline, CDR1 SGHKS and CDR2 YYEKEE (reference sequence). V lost 0 bases to trimming and J lost 10 bases, with 26 bases between them. Written as DNA, the CDR3 is TGTGCCAGCAGCTTGGCCGGGTTCTCGGGGAACCCACCTCTACAGTACTTC. This codes for CASSLAGFSGNPPLQYF. Supplemented by reference TRBV5-5 and TRBJ2-7, the full variable domain reads DAGVTQSPTHLIKTRGQQVTLRCSPISGHKSVSWYQQVLGQGPQFIFQYYEKEERGRGNFPDRFSARQFPNYSSELNVNALLLGDSALYLCASSLAGFSGNPPLQYFGPGTRLTVT.

The chain couples TRBV27 to TRBJ1-6, with D tentatively TRBD1 (5 bases). Trimming removed 0 bases at V and 1 base at J, with 7 bases between. The germline V gene has CDR1 MNHEY and CDR2 SMNVEV (reference sequence). This CDR3 has 16 amino acids. CDR3 residues: CASSLSRVSYNSPLHF. CDR3 nucleotide sequence: TGTGCCAGCAGTTTATCCAGGGTATCCTATAATTCACCCCTCCACTTT.

The table lists this clone with a count of one. The chain has TRBV5-4 and TRBJ2-1; 10 positions agree with TRBD2. The V and J ends lost 2 bases and 5 bases, in that order; junction bases with no gene match: 4. Germline CDR1 reads SGHNT; CDR2 reads YYREEE (reference sequence). The CDR3 runs 15 residues. The DNA for the CDR3 is TGTGCCAGCAGCTTTGGACTAGCGGAAAACAATGAGCAGTTCTTC. Amino acids: CASSFGLAENNEQFF.

The chain combines TRBV6-1 with TRBJ2-3, with TRBD1 identical over 10 bases. V lost 2 bases, J lost 3 bases, and 5 bases stayed unmatched. The CDR3 sequence is 16 residues long. From germline, CDR1 is MNHNS and CDR2 SASEGT. Here the CDR3 reads CASSERGTGVTDTQYF. The CDR3 bases are TGTGCCAGCAGTGAACGGGGGACAGGGGTAACAGATACGCAGTATTTT.

This clone was seen only once. This chain joins TRBV4-2 and TRBJ1-6; D ambiguous. From germline, CDR1 is LGHNA and CDR2 YNFKEQ. The CDR3 is made up of 14 amino acids. The V and J ends lost 2 bases and 6 bases respectively, with 8 bases between them. CDR3 nucleotides: TGTGCCAGCAGCCAACGCCGGGGTAATTCACCCCTCCACTTT. As protein: CASSQRRGNSPLHF.

The V call is TRBV7-6, the J call TRBJ1-4, with D unclear. V was trimmed by 2 bases and J by 8 bases, leaving 6 bases between them. This CDR3 spans 12 amino acids. Germline V gives CDR1 SGHVS, CDR2 FNYEAQ. The CDR3 nucleotides read TGTGCCAGCAGCTTATGGAGGGAAAAACTGTTTTTT. Translation gives CASSLWREKLFF.

The V call is TRBV4-3, the J call TRBJ2-5, with a weak D call TRBD1 (6 bases). Germline V gives CDR1 LGHNA, CDR2 YSLEER. This CDR3 comprises 15 residues. Trimming took off 1 base at V and 4 bases at J, with 13 bases between the two ends. This CDR3 is CASSQGRGPAETQYF. The DNA of the CDR3 is TGCGCCAGCAGCCAAGGCAGGGGACCCGCAGAGACCCAGTACTTC.